This TCR beta chain was identified in a study of T cell responses to AZD1222 COVID-19 vaccine. TCRdb keeps only in-frame clones here, not all; method: immunoSEQ multiplex PCR. The sample contains about 180,000 clones, about 87% of which appear only once. CDR1 and CDR2 from the germline V gene are MNHEY and SVGAGI. The CDR3 has 16 amino acids. The V segment lost 2 bases and the J segment 9 bases; nucleotides outside the gene matches: 5. Study-wide findings and caveats: Repertoires were collected only later (after the peak T cell response had occurred).

About this clone itself: Its antigen is currently unknown.

The material was peripheral blood, obtained 28 days after the second dose of the MenACWY control vaccine. This chain connects TRBV6-5 to TRBJ1-6, with TRBD1 identical over 12 bases. The sequence was collected from an adult who received the MenACWY meningococcal vaccine as a control. As DNA, the CDR3 is TGTGCCAGCAGTTACATACGGGGACAGGGGGCTTCACCCCTCCACTTT. Protein sequence: CASSYIRGQGASPLHF.